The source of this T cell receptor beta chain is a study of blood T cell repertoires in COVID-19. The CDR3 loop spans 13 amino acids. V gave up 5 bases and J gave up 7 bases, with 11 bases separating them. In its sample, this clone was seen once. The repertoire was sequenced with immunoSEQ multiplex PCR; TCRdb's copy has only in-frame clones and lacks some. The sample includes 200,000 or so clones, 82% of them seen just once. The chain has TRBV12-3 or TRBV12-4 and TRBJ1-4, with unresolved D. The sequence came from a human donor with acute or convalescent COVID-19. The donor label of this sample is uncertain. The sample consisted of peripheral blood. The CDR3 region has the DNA TGTGCCAGCAGTCTCTCTGGCGGTGAAAAACTGTTTTTT. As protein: CASSLSGGEKLFF.